The rows below give T cell receptor beta chains drawn from one sample of a study of blood T cell repertoires in COVID-19. Method: immunoSEQ multiplex PCR; TCRdb's copy keeps in-frame clones and lacks some. The repertoire holds around 39,000 clones, 75% to 85% seen once, with under 15% in the top ten. The source material was peripheral blood. Receptors were obtained from a woman aged 70-85 years with acute or convalescent COVID-19. Each CDR3 is given with its conserved first and last residue. D genes are given only for firm matches. Size tells how often a clone was seen (once, few, many) or the class of an expanded clone, and some rows leave it out.

d_gene	j_gene	v_gene	abundance	len	CDR3aa	CDR3nt
TRBD1	TRBJ1-5	TRBV24-1	few	15	CATSDSGQGEQPQHF	TGTGCCACCAGTGATTCTGGACAGGGAGAACAGCCCCAGCATTTT
.	TRBJ2-1	TRBV18	.	15	CASSPSGLPGDEQFF	TGTGCCAGCTCACCTTCGGGACTCCCGGGGGATGAGCAGTTCTTC
TRBD1	TRBJ1-1	TRBV7-2	.	15	CASSATGPVKTEAFF	TGTGCCAGCAGCGCGACAGGGCCTGTCAAGACTGAAGCTTTCTTT
TRBD1	TRBJ1-5	TRBV9	.	18	CASSRNPGQGDKYQPQHF	TGTGCCAGCAGCAGGAATCCGGGACAGGGGGACAAGTATCAGCCCCAGCATTTT
TRBD2	TRBJ2-2	TRBV7-9	.	17	CASSLGALAGDTGELFF	TGTGCCAGCAGCTTAGGCGCACTAGCGGGAGACACCGGGGAGCTGTTTTTT
TRBD2	TRBJ2-7	TRBV3-1/TRBV3-2	.	15	CASNNGASGAYEQYF	TGTGCCAGCAACAACGGGGCTAGCGGCGCCTACGAGCAGTACTTC
.	TRBJ2-5	TRBV6-1	.	12	CASSEARKTQYF	TGTGCCAGCAGTGAAGCCAGAAAGACCCAGTACTTC
.	TRBJ2-2	TRBV5-8	.	16	CASRPRLATNTGELFF	TGTGCCAGCAGACCTCGGCTAGCCACGAACACCGGGGAGCTGTTTTTT
.	TRBJ1-1	TRBV4-1	.	17	CATQAEVGNFMNTEAFF	TGCGCCACCCAGGCGGAGGTGGGAAACTTTATGAACACTGAAGCTTTCTTT
.	TRBJ2-7	TRBV3-1/TRBV3-2	.	16	CASSPHGTLSSYEQYF	TGTGCCAGCAGCCCCCATGGGACTCTAAGCTCCTACGAGCAGTACTTC
TRBD2	TRBJ2-7	TRBV24-1	.	14	CATSDQGGSYEQYF	TGTGCCACCAGTGATCAGGGAGGGAGCTACGAGCAGTACTTC
.	TRBJ2-3	TRBV5-8	.	15	CASSLGSSSTDTQYF	TGTGCCAGCAGCTTGGGTAGCTCTAGCACAGATACGCAGTATTTT
.	TRBJ2-1	TRBV7-6	.	15	CASSFIRDPSSEQFF	TGTGCCAGCAGCTTTATCCGGGATCCCTCCAGTGAGCAGTTCTTC
.	TRBJ1-1	TRBV10-3	.	13	CAIRPTGNTEAFF	TGTGCCATCAGGCCTACAGGGAACACTGAAGCTTTCTTT
.	TRBJ2-1	TRBV5-1	.	15	CASSFFWANQDEQFF	TGCGCCAGCAGCTTCTTTTGGGCAAATCAAGATGAGCAGTTCTTC
TRBD2	TRBJ2-1	TRBV7-2	.	15	CASSLVVAGFNEQFF	TGTGCCAGCAGCTTAGTAGTAGCGGGGTTTAATGAGCAGTTCTTC
.	TRBJ2-7	TRBV6-5	.	12	CASSADSYEQYF	TGTGCCAGCAGCGCGGACTCCTACGAGCAGTACTTC
.	TRBJ1-3	TRBV5-1	.	16	CASSLAPGTSGNTIYF	TGCGCCAGCAGCTTGGCCCCGGGTACGTCTGGAAACACCATATATTTT
TRBD2	TRBJ2-3	TRBV2	.	18	CASLLAGGPSVLTDTQYF	TGTGCCAGCCTACTAGCGGGAGGGCCCTCGGTACTCACAGATACGCAGTATTTT
.	TRBJ1-1	TRBV5-1	.	15	CASSAGRGQNTEAFF	TGCGCCAGCAGCGCGGGGAGAGGGCAGAACACTGAAGCTTTCTTT
.	TRBJ2-1	TRBV6-4	.	10	CARENNEQFF	TGTGCCAGAGAGAACAATGAGCAGTTCTTC
.	TRBJ1-2	TRBV4-1	.	15	CASSQGGTGLYGYTF	TGCGCCAGCAGCCAAGGTGGGACGGGACTATACGGCTACACCTTC
TRBD1	TRBJ2-5	TRBV27	.	11	CASGQGETQYF	TGTGCCAGCGGACAGGGAGAGACCCAGTACTTC
.	TRBJ2-1	TRBV24-1	.	14	CATSDLQAAHEQFF	TGTGCCACCAGTGATTTGCAAGCGGCCCATGAGCAGTTCTTC
TRBD2	TRBJ2-7	TRBV11-2	.	17	CASSLAGGGTSVGEQYF	TGTGCCAGCAGCTTAGCTGGCGGGGGGACTTCCGTGGGCGAGCAGTACTTC
TRBD1	TRBJ2-2	TRBV19	.	16	CASSNPQGQGTGELFF	TGTGCCAGTAGTAACCCACAGGGACAGGGCACCGGGGAGCTGTTTTTT
.	TRBJ2-3	TRBV6-5	.	12	CATRQFSDTQYF	TGTGCCACCCGACAGTTCTCAGATACGCAGTATTTT
TRBD1	TRBJ2-3	TRBV28	.	15	CASSSGTGWADTQYF	TGTGCCAGCAGTTCCGGGACAGGGTGGGCAGATACGCAGTATTTT
TRBD2	TRBJ2-3	TRBV5-1	.	15	CASSLASGIRDTQYF	TGCGCCAGCAGCTTGGCTAGCGGGATCAGAGATACGCAGTATTTT
.	TRBJ2-7	TRBV3-1/TRBV3-2	once	14	CASSQGGLSYEQYF	TGTGCCAGCAGCCAAGGGGGACTGTCCTACGAGCAGTACTTC
.	TRBJ1-3	TRBV5-1	.	14	CASSLAGTGNTIYF	TGCGCCAGCAGCTTGGCAGGGACTGGAAACACCATATATTTT
.	TRBJ2-5	TRBV7-9	.	11	CASSREETQYF	TGTGCCAGCAGCCGAGAGGAGACCCAGTACTTC
.	TRBJ2-5	TRBV5-1	.	16	CASSLANRLVQETQYF	TGCGCCAGCAGCTTGGCCAACAGGCTAGTCCAAGAGACCCAGTACTTC
.	TRBJ1-1	TRBV29-1	.	12	CSGDGGSGGAFF	TGCAGCGGGGACGGGGGTTCTGGGGGAGCTTTCTTT
TRBD2	TRBJ2-6	TRBV9	.	20	CASSFRGLAGPGSGANVLTF	TGTGCCAGCAGCTTCCGGGGACTAGCGGGACCCGGCTCTGGGGCCAACGTCCTGACTTTC
.	TRBJ2-5	TRBV11-2	.	11	CASSLAETQYF	TGTGCCAGCAGCTTAGCGGAGACCCAGTACTTC
TRBD2	TRBJ2-3	TRBV6-5	.	15	CASRRVAGGTDTQYF	TGTGCCAGCCGCCGGGTAGCGGGAGGCACAGATACGCAGTATTTT
.	TRBJ2-3	TRBV28	.	14	CASSLLVATDTQYF	TGTGCCAGCAGTTTATTGGTAGCGACAGATACGCAGTATTTT
.	TRBJ2-5	TRBV12-3/TRBV12-4	.	13	CASSSARRETQYF	TGTGCCAGCAGTTCGGCCCGGAGGGAGACCCAGTACTTC
TRBD1	TRBJ2-7	TRBV3-1/TRBV3-2	.	16	CASSQESGQAWREQYF	TGTGCCAGCAGCCAAGAAAGCGGACAGGCTTGGCGCGAGCAGTACTTC
TRBD1	TRBJ2-6	TRBV5-4	.	15	CASGGQGYGANVLTF	TGTGCCAGCGGCGGACAGGGGTACGGGGCCAACGTCCTGACTTTC